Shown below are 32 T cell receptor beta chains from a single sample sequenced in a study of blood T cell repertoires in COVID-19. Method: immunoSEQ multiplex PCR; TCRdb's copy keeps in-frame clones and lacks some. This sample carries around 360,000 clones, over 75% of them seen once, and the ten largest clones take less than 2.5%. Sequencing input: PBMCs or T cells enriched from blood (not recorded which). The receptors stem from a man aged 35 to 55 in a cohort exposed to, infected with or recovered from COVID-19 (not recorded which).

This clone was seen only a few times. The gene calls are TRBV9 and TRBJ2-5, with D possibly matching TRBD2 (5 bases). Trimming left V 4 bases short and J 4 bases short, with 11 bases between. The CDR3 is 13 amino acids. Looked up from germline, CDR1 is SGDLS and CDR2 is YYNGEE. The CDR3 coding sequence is TGTGCCAGCAGCCAACATGAGGGAGAGACCCAGTACTTC. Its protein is CASSQHEGETQYF.

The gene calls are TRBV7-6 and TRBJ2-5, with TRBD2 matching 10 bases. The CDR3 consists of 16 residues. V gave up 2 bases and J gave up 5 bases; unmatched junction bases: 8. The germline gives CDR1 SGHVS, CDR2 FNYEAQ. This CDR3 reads CASSLWTSGTGETQYF. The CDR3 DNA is TGTGCCAGCAGCTTATGGACTAGCGGAACGGGGGAGACCCAGTACTTC.

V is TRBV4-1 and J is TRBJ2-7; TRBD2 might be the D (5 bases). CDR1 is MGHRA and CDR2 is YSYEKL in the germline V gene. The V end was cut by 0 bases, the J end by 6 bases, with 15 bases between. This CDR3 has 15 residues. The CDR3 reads CASSQEWPSSGEQYF. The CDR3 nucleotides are TGCGCCAGCAGCCAAGAATGGCCGTCCAGCGGCGAGCAGTACTTC.

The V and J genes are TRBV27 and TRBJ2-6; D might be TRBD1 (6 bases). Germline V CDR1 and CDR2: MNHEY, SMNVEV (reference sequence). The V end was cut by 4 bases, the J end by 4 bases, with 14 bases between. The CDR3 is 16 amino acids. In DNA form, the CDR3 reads TGTGCCAGCAGTTCCCAGGGGCGATTGGGGGCCAACGTCCTGACTTTC. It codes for CASSSQGRLGANVLTF.

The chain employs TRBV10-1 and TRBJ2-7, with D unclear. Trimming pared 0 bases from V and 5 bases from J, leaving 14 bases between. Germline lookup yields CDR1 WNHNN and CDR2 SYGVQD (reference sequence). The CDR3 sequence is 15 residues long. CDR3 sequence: CASSESSIYPHEQYF. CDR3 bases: TGCGCCAGCAGTGAGTCCTCCATCTATCCCCACGAGCAGTACTTC.

The CDR3 DNA reads TGCGCCAGCAGCCCCGCCGGGACTAGGGGCCCCGGGGAGCTGTTTTTT. It specifies CASSPAGTRGPGELFF. The V gene is TRBV5-1, the J gene TRBJ2-2; TRBD2 agrees at 8 bases. The CDR3 sequence is 16 residues long. The germline gives CDR1 SGHRS, CDR2 YFSETQ. V shed 4 bases and J 6 bases; nucleotides not matched to a gene: 11.

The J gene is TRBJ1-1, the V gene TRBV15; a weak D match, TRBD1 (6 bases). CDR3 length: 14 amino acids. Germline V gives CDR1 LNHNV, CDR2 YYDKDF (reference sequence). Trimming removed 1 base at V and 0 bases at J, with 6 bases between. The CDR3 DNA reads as TGTGCCACCAGCAGAGCAGGGGTGAACACTGAAGCTTTCTTT. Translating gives CATSRAGVNTEAFF.

Here the CDR3 reads CASSLQAGGQETQYF. CDR3 nucleotide sequence: TGTGCCAGCAGCCTTCAAGCGGGAGGGCAAGAGACCCAGTACTTC. This chain joins TRBV6-4 and TRBJ2-5; 10 bases fit TRBD2. The CDR3 loop spans 15 amino acids. After removal of 6 bases from V and 2 bases from J, the junction contained 6 bases not matched to a gene. Germline CDR1 is MRHNA and CDR2 is SNTAGT.

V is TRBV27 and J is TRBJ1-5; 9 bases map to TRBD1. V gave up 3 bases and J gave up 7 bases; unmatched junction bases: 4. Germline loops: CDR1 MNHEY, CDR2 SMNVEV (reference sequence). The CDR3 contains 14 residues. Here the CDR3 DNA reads TGTGCCAGCAGTTTCGGACAGGGGAACCAGCCCCAGCATTTT. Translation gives CASSFGQGNQPQHF.

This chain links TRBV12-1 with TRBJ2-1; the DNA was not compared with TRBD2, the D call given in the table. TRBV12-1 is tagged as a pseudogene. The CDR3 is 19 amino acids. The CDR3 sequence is CASSFYETPTSGRCNEQFF. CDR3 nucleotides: TGTGCCAGCAGCTTTTACGAGACACCAACTAGCGGGAGGTGCAATGAGCAGTTCTTC.

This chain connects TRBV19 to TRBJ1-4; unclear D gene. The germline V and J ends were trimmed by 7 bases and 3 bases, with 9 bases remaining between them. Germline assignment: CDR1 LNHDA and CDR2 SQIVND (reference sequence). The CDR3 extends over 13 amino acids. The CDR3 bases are TGTGCCAGTATGCGGTCGGCTAATGAAAAACTGTTTTTT. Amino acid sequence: CASMRSANEKLFF.

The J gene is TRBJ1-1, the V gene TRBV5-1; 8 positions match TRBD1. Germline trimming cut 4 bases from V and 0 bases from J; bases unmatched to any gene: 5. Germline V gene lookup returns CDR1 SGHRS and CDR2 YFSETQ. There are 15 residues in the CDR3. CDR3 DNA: TGCGCCAGCAGCAGCGGGACAGGACTGAACACTGAAGCTTTCTTT. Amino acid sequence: CASSSGTGLNTEAFF.

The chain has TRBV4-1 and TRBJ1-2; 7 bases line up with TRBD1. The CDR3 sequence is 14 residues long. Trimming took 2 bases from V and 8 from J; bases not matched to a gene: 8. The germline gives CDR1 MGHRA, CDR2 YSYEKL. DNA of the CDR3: TGCGCCAGCAGCCAACCAGCCAGGGGGAGCGGCTACACCTTC. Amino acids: CASSQPARGSGYTF.

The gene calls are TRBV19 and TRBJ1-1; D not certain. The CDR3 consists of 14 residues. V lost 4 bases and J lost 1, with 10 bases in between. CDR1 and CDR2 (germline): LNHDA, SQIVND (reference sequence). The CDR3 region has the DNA TGTGCCAGTAGTAAGGGAGGGTGGAACACTGAAGCTTTCTTT. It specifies CASSKGGWNTEAFF.

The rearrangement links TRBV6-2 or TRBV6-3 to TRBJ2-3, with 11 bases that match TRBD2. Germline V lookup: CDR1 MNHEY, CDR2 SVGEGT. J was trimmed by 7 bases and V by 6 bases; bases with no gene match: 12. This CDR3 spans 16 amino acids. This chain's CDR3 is CASSPAASGRLNTQYF. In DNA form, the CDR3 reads TGTGCCAGCAGCCCCGCGGCTAGCGGGAGGCTAAATACGCAGTATTTT.

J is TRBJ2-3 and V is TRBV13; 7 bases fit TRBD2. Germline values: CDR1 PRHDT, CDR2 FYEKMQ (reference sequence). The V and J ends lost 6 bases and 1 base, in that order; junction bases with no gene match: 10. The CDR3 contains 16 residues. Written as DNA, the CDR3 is TGTGCCAGCAGTCTAGGAGGACTAGTGGGCACAGATACGCAGTATTTT. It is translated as CASSLGGLVGTDTQYF.

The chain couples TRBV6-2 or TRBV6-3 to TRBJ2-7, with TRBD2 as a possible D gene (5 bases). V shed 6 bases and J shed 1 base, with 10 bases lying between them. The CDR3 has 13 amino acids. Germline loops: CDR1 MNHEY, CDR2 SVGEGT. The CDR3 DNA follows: TGTGCCAGCAGCTTGAGGGTTTCCTACGAGCAGTACTTC. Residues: CASSLRVSYEQYF.

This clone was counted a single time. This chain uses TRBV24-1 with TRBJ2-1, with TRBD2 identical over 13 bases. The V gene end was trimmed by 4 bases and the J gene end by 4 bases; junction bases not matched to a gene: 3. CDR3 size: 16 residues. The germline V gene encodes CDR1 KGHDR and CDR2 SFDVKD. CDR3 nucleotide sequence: TGTGCCACCAGTGACCGGACTAGCGGGAGTTACAATGAGCAGTTCTTC. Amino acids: CATSDRTSGSYNEQFF.

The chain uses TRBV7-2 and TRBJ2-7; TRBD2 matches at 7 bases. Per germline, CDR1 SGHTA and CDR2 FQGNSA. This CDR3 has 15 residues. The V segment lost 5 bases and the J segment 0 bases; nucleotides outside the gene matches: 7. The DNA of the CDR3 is TGTGCCAGCAGCCGGGGCGGGAGCGCCTCCTACGAGCAGTACTTC. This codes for CASSRGGSASYEQYF.

This CDR3 is CASSQVGSMTYEQYF. The CDR3 region has the DNA TGTGCCAGCAGCCAAGTAGGGAGCATGACCTACGAGCAGTACTTC. The rearrangement links TRBV3-1 (or the pseudogene TRBV3-2) to TRBJ2-7; possibly TRBD2 for D (5 bases). Per germline, CDR1 LGHDT and CDR2 YNNKEL (reference sequence). The CDR3 has 15 amino acids. Trimming removed 1 base at V and 2 bases at J, with 12 bases between.

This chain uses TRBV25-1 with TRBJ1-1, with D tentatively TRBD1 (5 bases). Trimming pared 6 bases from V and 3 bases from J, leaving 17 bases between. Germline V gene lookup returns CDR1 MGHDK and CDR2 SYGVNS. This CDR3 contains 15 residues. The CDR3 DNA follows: TGTGCCAGCAGAGGGGCCCGGAGTGAATACACTGAAGCTTTCTTT. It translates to CASRGARSEYTEAFF.

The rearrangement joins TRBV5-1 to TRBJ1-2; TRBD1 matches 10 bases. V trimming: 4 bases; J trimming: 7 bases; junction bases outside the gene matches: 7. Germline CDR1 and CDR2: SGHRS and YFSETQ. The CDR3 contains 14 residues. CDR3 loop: CASSRGQGEGGYTF. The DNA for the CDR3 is TGCGCCAGCAGCCGTGGACAGGGGGAGGGTGGCTACACCTTC.

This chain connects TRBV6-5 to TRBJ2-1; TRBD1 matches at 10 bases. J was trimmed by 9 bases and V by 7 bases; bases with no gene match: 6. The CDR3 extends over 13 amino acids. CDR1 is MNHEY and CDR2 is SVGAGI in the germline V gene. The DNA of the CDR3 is TGTGCCAGCAATCCGGGACAGGGGCGTGAGCAGTTCTTC. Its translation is CASNPGQGREQFF.

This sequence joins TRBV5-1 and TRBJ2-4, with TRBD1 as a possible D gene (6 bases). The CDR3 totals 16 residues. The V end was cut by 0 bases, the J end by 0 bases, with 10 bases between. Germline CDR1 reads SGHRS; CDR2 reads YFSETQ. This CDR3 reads CASSLEDRLAKNIQYF. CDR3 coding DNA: TGCGCCAGCAGCTTGGAGGACAGACTAGCCAAAAACATTCAGTACTTC.

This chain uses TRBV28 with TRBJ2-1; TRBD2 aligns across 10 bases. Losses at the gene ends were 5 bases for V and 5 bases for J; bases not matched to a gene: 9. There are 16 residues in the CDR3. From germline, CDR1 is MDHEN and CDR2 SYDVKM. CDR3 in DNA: TGTGCCAGCAGTGTCTACCTAAGCGGGAGGGACAATGAGCAGTTCTTC. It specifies CASSVYLSGRDNEQFF.

The CDR3 sequence is CASSPEGWGGNQPQHF. CDR3 nucleotide sequence: TGTGCCAGCAGTCCGGAGGGGTGGGGGGGCAATCAGCCCCAGCATTTT. The chain links TRBV28 to TRBJ1-5; possibly TRBD1 for D (5 bases). The length of the CDR3 is 16 residues. The V end was cut by 5 bases, the J end by 2 bases, with 16 bases between. Germline loops: CDR1 MDHEN, CDR2 SYDVKM.

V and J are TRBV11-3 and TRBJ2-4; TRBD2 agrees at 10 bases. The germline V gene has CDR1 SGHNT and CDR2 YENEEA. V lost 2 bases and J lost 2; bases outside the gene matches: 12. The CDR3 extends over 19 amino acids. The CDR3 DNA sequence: TGTGCCAGCAGCTTAATGGGCCTCCTAGCGGGAGCGCCCAAAAACATTCAGTACTTC. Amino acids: CASSLMGLLAGAPKNIQYF.

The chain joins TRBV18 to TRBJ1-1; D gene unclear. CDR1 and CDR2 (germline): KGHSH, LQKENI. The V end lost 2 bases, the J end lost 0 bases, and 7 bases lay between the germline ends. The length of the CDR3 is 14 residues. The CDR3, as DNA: TGTGCCAGCTCACCAGGGCCCATGAACACTGAAGCTTTCTTT. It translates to CASSPGPMNTEAFF.

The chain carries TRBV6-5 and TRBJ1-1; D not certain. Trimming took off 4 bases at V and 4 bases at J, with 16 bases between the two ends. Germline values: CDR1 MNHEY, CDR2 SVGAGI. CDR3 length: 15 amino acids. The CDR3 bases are TGTGCCAGCAGTTCCCGACGGGTAGTGATCACTGAAGCTTTCTTT. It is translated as CASSSRRVVITEAFF.

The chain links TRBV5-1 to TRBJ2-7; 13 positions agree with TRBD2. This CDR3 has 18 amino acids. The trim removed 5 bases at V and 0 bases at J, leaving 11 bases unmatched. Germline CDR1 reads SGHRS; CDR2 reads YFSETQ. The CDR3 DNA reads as TGCGCCAGCAGATCAACCGGGACTAGCGGGGCACTCTCCTACGAGCAGTACTTC. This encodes CASRSTGTSGALSYEQYF.

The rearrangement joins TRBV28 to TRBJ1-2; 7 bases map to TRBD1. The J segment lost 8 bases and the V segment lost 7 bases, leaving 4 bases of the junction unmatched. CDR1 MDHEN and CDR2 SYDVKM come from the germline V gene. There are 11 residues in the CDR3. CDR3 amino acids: CASNRGLGYTF. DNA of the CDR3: TGTGCCAGCAATAGGGGGCTCGGCTACACCTTC.

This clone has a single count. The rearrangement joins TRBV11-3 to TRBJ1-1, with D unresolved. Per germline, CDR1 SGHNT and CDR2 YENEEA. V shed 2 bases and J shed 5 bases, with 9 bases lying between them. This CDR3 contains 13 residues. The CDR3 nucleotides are TGTGCCAGCAGCTTATCCCCCGGTACTGAAGCTTTCTTT. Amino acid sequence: CASSLSPGTEAFF.